What follows are 12 T cell receptor beta chains derived from one specimen sequenced in a study of blood T cell repertoires in COVID-19. The assay was immunoSEQ multiplex PCR, and TCRdb's table has in-frame clones only and misses some. Of tens of thousands of clones in the sample, 90% were seen once. The sample taken for sequencing was peripheral blood. These TCRs come from a man aged 65-85 years with acute or convalescent COVID-19.

The rearrangement links TRBV3-1 (or the pseudogene TRBV3-2) to TRBJ1-2, with TRBD1 matching over 12 bases. Germline V gives CDR1 LGHDT, CDR2 YNNKEL (reference sequence). The junction had 11 bases not matched to a gene; V was cut back by 4 bases and J by 8 bases. This CDR3 has 16 amino acids. The CDR3 loop is CASSLFPGQGARGYTF. In nucleotides, the CDR3 is TGTGCCAGCAGCCTTTTTCCGGGACAGGGGGCTCGAGGCTACACCTTC.

The chain links TRBV2 to TRBJ1-1; D remains unclear. There are 13 residues in the CDR3. In germline, CDR1 is SNHLY, CDR2 FYNNEI. V lost 6 bases to trimming and J lost 0 bases, with 8 bases between them. CDR3 sequence reads: CASRAQMNTEAFF. The CDR3 nucleotides are TGTGCCAGCAGGGCCCAGATGAACACTGAAGCTTTCTTT.

This clone appeared a few times. This chain joins TRBV7-8 and TRBJ1-2; D gene unclear. Looked up from germline, CDR1 is SGHVS and CDR2 is FQNEAQ. Trimming removed 6 bases from V and 4 bases from J, with 12 bases in between. The CDR3 sequence is 13 residues long. CDR3 sequence: CASSFTRSYGYTF. In nucleotides, the CDR3 is TGTGCCAGCAGTTTCACTAGGAGCTATGGCTACACCTTC.

V and J are TRBV19 and TRBJ2-1, with a tentative D call TRBD1 (5 bases). The germline gives CDR1 LNHDA, CDR2 SQIVND (reference sequence). Trimming removed 1 base at V and 0 bases at J, with 10 bases between. The CDR3 consists of 16 residues. CDR3 residues: CASSIVGDPSYNEQFF. The CDR3 bases are TGTGCCAGTAGTATAGTAGGGGATCCCTCCTACAATGAGCAGTTCTTC.

The chain couples TRBV5-4 to TRBJ2-2; D is possibly TRBD2 (6 bases). Germline values: CDR1 SGHNT, CDR2 YYREEE (reference sequence). The CDR3 covers 18 residues. With 4 bases removed from V and 0 bases from J, the gap between germline ends came to 19 bases. CDR3 loop: CASSTPTRGPTNTGELFF. CDR3 DNA sequence: TGTGCCAGCAGCACCCCGACTAGAGGGCCTACGAACACCGGGGAGCTGTTTTTT.

The rearrangement uses TRBV11-2 and TRBJ2-2, with no clear D. CDR3 size: 15 residues. Germline CDR1 reads SGHAT; CDR2 reads FQNNGV. Trimming removed 0 bases at V and 6 bases at J, with 11 bases between. DNA of the CDR3: TGTGCCAGCAGCTTAGATCTAGGATCGGCCGGGGAGCTGTTTTTT. This translates into CASSLDLGSAGELFF.

The J gene is TRBJ2-3, the V gene TRBV24-1, with 13 bases matching TRBD2. Germline CDR1 is KGHDR and CDR2 is SFDVKD. The CDR3 spans 17 residues. V lost 5 bases and J lost 2; bases outside the gene matches: 6. Written as DNA, the CDR3 is TGTGCCACCAGTGGGGGGACTAGCGGGACCATCACAGATACGCAGTATTTT. Translation: CATSGGTSGTITDTQYF.

J is TRBJ2-7 and V is TRBV9; 7 nucleotides align to TRBD2. CDR3 length: 14 residues. Germline loops: CDR1 SGDLS, CDR2 YYNGEE. The trim removed 4 bases at V and 3 bases at J, leaving 7 bases unmatched. CDR3 amino acids: CASSPASGRYEQYF. Here the CDR3 DNA reads TGTGCCAGCAGCCCGGCTAGCGGCCGCTACGAGCAGTACTTC.

DNA for the CDR3: TGTGCCAGCAGCTTAAAGGAGGGGGCGGTCTACAATGAGCAGTTCTTC. It translates to CASSLKEGAVYNEQFF. The rearrangement links TRBV7-3 to TRBJ2-1, with a weak D call TRBD1 (7 bases). Germline lookup yields CDR1 SGHTA and CDR2 FQGTGA. Trimming removed 1 base at V and 3 bases at J, with 13 bases between. This CDR3 comprises 16 residues. The complete variable domain, with remaining parts taken from reference TRBV7-3 and TRBJ2-1, reads GAGVSQTPSNKVTEKGKYVELRCDPISGHTALYWYRQSLGQGPEFLIYFQGTGAADDSGLPNDRFFAVRPEGSVSTLKIQRTERGDSAVYLCASSLKEGAVYNEQFFGPGTRLTVL.

The chain carries TRBV28 and TRBJ2-5; the match to TRBD2 covers 9 bases. The CDR3 is 17 amino acids. Germline V lookup: CDR1 MDHEN, CDR2 SYDVKM. After removal of 8 bases from V and 4 bases from J, the junction contained 17 bases not matched to a gene. The CDR3 sequence: CASPPVPVAGVPETQYF. The DNA for the CDR3 is TGTGCCAGCCCTCCCGTTCCGGTAGCGGGAGTGCCAGAGACCCAGTACTTC.

As regards this clone: The sample contains more than one DNA sequence encoding this CDR3. The V and J genes are TRBV18 and TRBJ1-4; a weak D match, TRBD1 (6 bases). Trimming took off 3 bases at V and 2 bases at J, with 10 bases between the two ends. Germline V gene sequence: CDR1 KGHSH, CDR2 LQKENI. There are 15 residues in the CDR3. The CDR3 reads CASSPRTGTNEKLFF. The CDR3 DNA reads as TGTGCCAGCTCACCGAGAACAGGGACTAATGAAAAACTGTTTTTT.

This sequence joins TRBV29-1 and TRBJ2-4; possibly TRBD2 for D (6 bases). V lost 0 bases to trimming and J lost 5 bases, with 11 bases between them. The CDR3 covers 14 residues. Germline V gene sequence: CDR1 SQVTM, CDR2 ANQGSEA. The DNA for the CDR3 is TGCAGCGTTGAAGATGGATTAGCGGAAAACATTCAGTACTTC. Protein: CSVEDGLAENIQYF.